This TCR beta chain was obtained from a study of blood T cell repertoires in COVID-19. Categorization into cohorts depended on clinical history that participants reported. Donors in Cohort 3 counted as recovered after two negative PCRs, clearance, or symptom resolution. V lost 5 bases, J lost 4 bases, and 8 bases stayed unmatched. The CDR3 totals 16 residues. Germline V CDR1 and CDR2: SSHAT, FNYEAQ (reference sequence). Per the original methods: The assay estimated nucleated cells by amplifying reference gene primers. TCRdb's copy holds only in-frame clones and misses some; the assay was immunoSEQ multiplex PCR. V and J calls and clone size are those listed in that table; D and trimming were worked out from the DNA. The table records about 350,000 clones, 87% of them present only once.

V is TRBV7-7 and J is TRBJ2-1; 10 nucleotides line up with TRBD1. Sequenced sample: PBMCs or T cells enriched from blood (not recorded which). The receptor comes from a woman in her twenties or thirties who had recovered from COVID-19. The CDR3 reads CASSRTGGAGYNEQFF. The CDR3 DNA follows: TGTGCCAGCAGCCGGACAGGGGGGGCTGGGTACAATGAGCAGTTCTTC. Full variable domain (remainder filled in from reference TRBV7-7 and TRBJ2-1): GAGVSQSPRYKVTKRGQDVTLRCDPISSHATLYWYQQALGQGPEFLTYFNYEAQPDKSGLPSDRFSAERPEGSISTLTIQRTEQRDSAMYRCASSRTGGAGYNEQFFGPGTRLTVL.